The present entry profiles one T cell receptor (beta chain) with its context. The protocol was immunoSEQ multiplex PCR, while the TCRdb copy is restricted to in-frame clones and leaves out a portion. The table has about 48,000 clones, around 90% seen once. The sample belongs to a study of T cell changes during pregnancy in multiple sclerosis. Unmatched junction bases numbered 9, after V lost 0 bases and J lost 16 bases. This CDR3 comprises 13 residues. CDR1 MNHNS and CDR2 SASEGT come from the germline V gene. Sequenced material: CD4+ T cells from peripheral blood mononuclear cells, taken in the second trimester of pregnancy. The chain has TRBV6-1 and TRBJ2-1, with 7 nucleotides matching TRBD1. The sequence derives from a female donor with multiple sclerosis, enrolled in a pregnancy study. The chain's CDR3 is CASSEALRTGGFF. The CDR3 coding sequence is TGTGCCAGCAGTGAAGCGCTCCGGACAGGAGGTTTCTTC.